The next 31 T cell receptor beta chains were all read from a single sample in a study of blood T cell repertoires in COVID-19. Assay: immunoSEQ multiplex PCR; the TCRdb copy retains only in-frame clones and omits some. The table has 250,000 to 300,000 clones, under 95% seen once. Sequenced: PBMCs or T cells enriched from blood (not recorded which). Source of these receptors: a woman aged 35 to 49 with acute COVID-19.

This chain links TRBV11-2 with TRBJ2-1; 9 bases map to TRBD1. CDR3 size: 17 residues. Germline V gene lookup returns CDR1 SGHAT and CDR2 FQNNGV. V lost 6 bases and J lost 1; bases outside the gene matches: 10. CDR3 coding DNA: TGTGCCAGCAGTCGACAGGGGGGCCTAGAATCCTACAATGAGCAGTTCTTC. This encodes CASSRQGGLESYNEQFF.

The chain recombines TRBV9 with TRBJ2-2; perhaps TRBD2 as D (5 bases). Deletions cut 8 bases from V and 0 bases from J, with 14 bases between. CDR1 is SGDLS and CDR2 is YYNGEE in the germline V gene. The CDR3 consists of 15 residues. The CDR3, as DNA: TGTGCCAGTAGTGTAGGAGGCACGAACACCGGGGAGCTGTTTTTT. Residues: CASSVGGTNTGELFF. The full variable domain, with the rest looked up from reference TRBV9 and TRBJ2-2, is DSGVTQTPKHLITATGQRVTLRCSPRSGDLSVYWYQQSLDQGLQFLIQYYNGEERAKGNILERFSAQQFPDLHSELNLSSLELGDSALYFCASSVGGTNTGELFFGEGSRLTVL.

The chain has TRBV5-4 and TRBJ1-3, with D tentatively TRBD1 (5 bases). V was trimmed by 2 bases and J by 4 bases, leaving 10 bases between them. Germline V CDR1 and CDR2: SGHNT, YYREEE (reference sequence). CDR3 size: 14 residues. CDR3: CASSFGGAGNTIYF. CDR3 nucleotide sequence: TGTGCCAGCAGCTTTGGAGGGGCCGGAAACACCATATATTTT.

The chain links TRBV7-2 to TRBJ1-5, with D unresolved. From germline, CDR1 is SGHTA and CDR2 FQGNSA. V was pared by 3 bases and J by 7 bases, with 10 bases between. This CDR3 has 13 amino acids. The CDR3 region has the DNA TGTGCCAGCAGCTTTGGCCGAGGGCAGCCCCAGCATTTT. This gives the protein CASSFGRGQPQHF.

The chain joins TRBV3-1 (or the pseudogene TRBV3-2) to TRBJ2-2; D is unclear. Trimming removed 6 bases at V and 7 bases at J, with 12 bases between. The CDR3 covers 13 residues. Per germline, CDR1 LGHDT and CDR2 YNNKEL (reference sequence). The DNA for the CDR3 is TGTGCCAGCAGTCGATGGGCAGTCGGGGAGCTGTTTTTT. Its protein is CASSRWAVGELFF.

Written as DNA, the CDR3 is TGTGCCAGCAGTCAACAGGAGAAAGGGACCCAGTACTTC. It encodes CASSQQEKGTQYF. The rearrangement links TRBV6-2 or TRBV6-3 to TRBJ2-5; D may be TRBD1 (5 bases). The CDR3 is 13 residues long. Germline V gives CDR1 MNHEY, CDR2 SVGEGT. V was pared by 5 bases and J by 7 bases, with 14 bases between.

The rearrangement joins TRBV6-6 to TRBJ2-3, with 7 positions matching TRBD2. Germline V gene sequence: CDR1 MNHNY, CDR2 SVGAGI (reference sequence). The CDR3 sequence is 14 residues long. The V segment lost 6 bases and the J segment 5 bases; nucleotides outside the gene matches: 8. Written as DNA, the CDR3 is TGTGCCAGCAGCCGTAGCGGGCGGGAAGATACGCAGTATTTT. Translation gives CASSRSGREDTQYF.

This clone was found many times. This chain uses TRBV11-2 with TRBJ2-3, with 14 positions matching TRBD2. The CDR3 is made up of 15 amino acids. V lost 5 bases to trimming and J lost 4 bases; unmatched junction nucleotides: 2. Germline values: CDR1 SGHAT, CDR2 FQNNGV. The CDR3 DNA follows: TGTGCCAGCAGCCCGACTAGCGGGAGGGCAGATACGCAGTATTTT. Its protein product is CASSPTSGRADTQYF.

The V and J genes are TRBV19 and TRBJ1-5; 10 nucleotides line up with TRBD1. The CDR3 extends over 15 amino acids. V lost 5 bases and J lost 6; bases outside the gene matches: 7. Germline values: CDR1 LNHDA, CDR2 SQIVND (reference sequence). CDR3 DNA sequence: TGTGCCAGTAGTCCGCAGACAGGGGGCGGTCAGCCCCAGCATTTT. Its translation is CASSPQTGGGQPQHF. Full variable domain (missing parts from reference TRBV19 and TRBJ1-5): DGGITQSPKYLFRKEGQNVTLSCEQNLNHDAMYWYRQDPGQGLRLIYYSQIVNDFQKGDIAEGYSVSREKKESFPLTVTSAQKNPTAFYLCASSPQTGGGQPQHFGDGTRLSIL.

This clone was counted a single time. The CDR3 DNA sequence: TGTGCCAGCAGCTTGGGCCGGGAGTTAGGGCTTTACAATGAGCAGTTCTTC. Residues: CASSLGRELGLYNEQFF. The J gene is TRBJ2-1, the V gene TRBV5-4; TRBD2 is a possible D gene (6 bases). Germline CDR1 is SGHNT and CDR2 is YYREEE (reference sequence). The CDR3 covers 17 residues. Trimming removed 0 bases from V and 4 bases from J, with 17 bases in between.

J is TRBJ1-4 and V is TRBV4-1, with 8 bases aligning to TRBD1. CDR3 length: 15 residues. The trim removed 4 bases at V and 0 bases at J, leaving 1 base unmatched. Per the germline V gene, CDR1 is MGHRA and CDR2 is YSYEKL. The CDR3 bases are TGCGCCAGCAGCCGGGGACAGGCAACTAATGAAAAACTGTTTTTT. Encoded protein: CASSRGQATNEKLFF.

In the case of this clone: Other DNA sequences within the sample encode an identical CDR3. The chain has TRBV11-3 and TRBJ2-1; weak D call: TRBD2 (5 bases). Germline lookup yields CDR1 SGHNT and CDR2 YENEEA. V lost 1 base and J lost 4, with 5 bases in between. CDR3 length: 13 amino acids. The CDR3 DNA follows: TGTGCCAGCAGCTTAGCGGGATACAATGAGCAGTTCTTC. Its translation is CASSLAGYNEQFF.

V is TRBV3-1 (or the pseudogene TRBV3-2) and J is TRBJ2-3; a weak D match, TRBD2 (6 bases). Deletions cut 2 bases from V and 7 bases from J, with 16 bases between. Germline lookup yields CDR1 LGHDT and CDR2 YNNKEL (reference sequence). The CDR3 runs to 15 residues. The CDR3 bases are TGTGCCAGCAGCCAAACCCCCCTACGGGGGAATACGCAGTATTTT. The encoded protein is CASSQTPLRGNTQYF.

The chain combines TRBV12-5 with TRBJ1-1; TRBD1 is a possible D gene (6 bases). The CDR3 runs 19 residues. Trimming stripped 1 base from V and 7 bases from J, with 28 bases between. CDR1 and CDR2 from the germline V gene are LGHNT and FRNRAP. CDR3: CASGLALGRSRQGISEAFF. The CDR3 DNA reads TGTGCTAGTGGTTTGGCGCTAGGCAGAAGTCGGCAGGGGATTAGTGAAGCTTTCTTT.

This clone was seen at least ten times. This chain connects TRBV25-1 to TRBJ2-7; perhaps TRBD2 as D (5 bases). V was shortened by 5 bases and J by 4 bases, with 15 bases between the two germline ends. The CDR3 runs 14 residues. CDR1 and CDR2 from the germline V gene are MGHDK and SYGVNS. CDR3 in amino acids: CASSPLGGYYEQYF. CDR3 nucleotides: TGTGCCAGCAGTCCCCTTGGAGGATATTACGAGCAGTACTTC.

The chain is built from TRBV28 and TRBJ2-3, with D possibly matching TRBD2 (6 bases). This CDR3 has 13 amino acids. Trimming removed 7 bases from V and 3 bases from J, with 11 bases in between. Germline CDR1 reads MDHEN; CDR2 reads SYDVKM. The CDR3 DNA is TGTGCCAGCATTCCCGCGGGGACAGATACGCAGTATTTT. This gives the protein CASIPAGTDTQYF.

The chain combines TRBV5-6 with TRBJ2-7; a possible D gene is TRBD1 (6 bases). Germline values: CDR1 SGHDT, CDR2 YYEEEE. This CDR3 region has 13 residues. Between the trimmed V and J ends, which lost 0 bases and 3 bases, there was a span of 7 bases. CDR3 loop: CASSLVGGYEQYF. In DNA, the CDR3 is TGTGCCAGCAGCTTGGTAGGGGGCTACGAGCAGTACTTC.

The V and J genes are TRBV7-8 and TRBJ2-3, with TRBD2 matching over 8 bases. Looked up from germline, CDR1 is SGHVS and CDR2 is FQNEAQ. Unmatched junction bases numbered 9, after V lost 6 bases and J lost 1 base. The CDR3 consists of 16 residues. CDR3 protein: CASRSRRGAGTDTQYF. CDR3 sequence (DNA): TGTGCCAGCAGATCAAGGCGGGGGGCGGGCACAGATACGCAGTATTTT.

J is TRBJ2-6 and V is TRBV2; the D gene is possibly TRBD2 (5 bases). The CDR3 extends over 16 amino acids. CDR1 is SNHLY, CDR2 FYNNEI, per germline. Trimming cost V 7 bases and J 2 bases, with 15 bases left between them. The CDR3 DNA sequence: TGTGCCAGCAAGGGTGTAGCGCTGACTGGGGCCAACGTCCTGACTTTC. Its translation is CASKGVALTGANVLTF.

The chain has TRBV6-6 and TRBJ1-2; 9 bases are a match to TRBD1. This CDR3 contains 15 residues. Germline CDR1 and CDR2: MNHNY and SVGAGI (reference sequence). V lost 4 bases, J lost 4 bases, and 7 bases stayed unmatched. The CDR3: CASSSPDRGGYGYTF. CDR3 DNA sequence: TGTGCCAGCAGTTCACCCGACAGGGGGGGCTATGGCTACACCTTC.

The rearrangement links TRBV9 to TRBJ2-1; TRBD1 matches at 8 bases. Germline lookup yields CDR1 SGDLS and CDR2 YYNGEE. There are 16 residues in the CDR3. After removal of 1 base from V and 5 bases from J, the junction contained 8 bases not matched to a gene. CDR3 coding DNA: TGTGCCAGCAGCGTATTAGGGGACAGGAGGAACAATGAGCAGTTCTTC. Translating gives CASSVLGDRRNNEQFF.

The rearrangement joins TRBV7-8 to TRBJ1-5; the D gene is possibly TRBD1 (6 bases). V gave up 7 bases and J gave up 0 bases, with 13 bases separating them. This CDR3 has 15 residues. Looked up from germline, CDR1 is SGHVS and CDR2 is FQNEAQ. CDR3 protein: CASIQGPYSNQPQHF. As DNA, the CDR3 is TGTGCCAGCATACAGGGACCATATAGCAATCAGCCCCAGCATTTT.

The genes are TRBV18 and TRBJ2-7; 8 positions match TRBD1. The CDR3 is made up of 15 amino acids. Germline assignment: CDR1 KGHSH and CDR2 LQKENI. The V segment lost 6 bases and the J segment 0 bases; nucleotides outside the gene matches: 7. The CDR3 DNA reads as TGTGCCAGCTCCACCGGGACAGGAAGCTCCTACGAGCAGTACTTC. Protein: CASSTGTGSSYEQYF. Combining the CDR3 with reference TRBV18 and TRBJ2-7 gives the whole variable domain NAGVMQNPRHLVRRRGQEARLRCSPMKGHSHVYWYRQLPEEGLKFMVYLQKENIIDESGMPKERFSAEFPKEGPSILRIQQVVRGDSAAYFCASSTGTGSSYEQYFGPGTRLTVT.

The chain is built from TRBV10-2 and TRBJ2-7; D might be TRBD1 (5 bases). Trimming shortened V by 10 bases and J by 4 bases, and 11 bases separated the two germline ends. CDR3 length: 11 amino acids. From germline, CDR1 is WSHSY and CDR2 SAAADI. The chain's CDR3 is CAIQRGYEQYF. The CDR3 DNA reads TGCGCCATCCAAAGGGGATACGAGCAGTACTTC.

J is TRBJ1-2 and V is TRBV5-1; D is possibly TRBD1 (5 bases). CDR1 and CDR2 from the germline V gene are SGHRS and YFSETQ. The ends were cut back, 4 bases at V and 0 bases at J, with 13 bases in the middle. This CDR3 region has 15 residues. CDR3 loop: CASSPTRGTNYGYTF. The CDR3 DNA reads as TGCGCCAGCAGCCCCACACGGGGGACTAACTATGGCTACACCTTC.

The chain is built from TRBV6-5 and TRBJ1-1, with D hard to call. V was pared by 1 base and J by 0 bases, with 9 bases between. The CDR3 extends over 15 amino acids. The germline CDR1 and CDR2 sequences are MNHEY and SVGAGI. In DNA, the CDR3 is TGTGCCAGCAGTTACTATGAGGGTCTGAACACTGAAGCTTTCTTT. Translating gives CASSYYEGLNTEAFF.

A few counts support this clone. This sequence joins TRBV6-2 or TRBV6-3 and TRBJ1-1, with a weak D call TRBD1 (6 bases). The V gene lost 0 bases and the J gene lost 1 base, with 27 bases spanning the gap. Germline-derived CDR1 and CDR2 are MNHEY and SVGEGT. The CDR3 contains 21 residues. The CDR3 spells CASSYSIRPGTSRLENTEAFF. The CDR3 nucleotides read TGTGCCAGCAGTTACTCGATACGCCCCGGGACATCACGTCTGGAGAACACTGAAGCTTTCTTT.

V usage is TRBV9 and J usage is TRBJ2-3, with TRBD2 matching over 8 bases. The CDR3 covers 15 residues. Trimming at V came to 3 bases and at J to 2 bases, leaving 5 bases not matched to a gene. CDR1 and CDR2 from the germline V gene are SGDLS and YYNGEE. The CDR3 region has the DNA TGTGCCAGCAGCGCACTAGCGGATAACACAGATACGCAGTATTTT. As protein: CASSALADNTDTQYF.

V and J are TRBV6-5 and TRBJ1-1; D unresolved. Between the trimmed V and J ends, which lost 6 bases and 1 base, there was a span of 9 bases. This CDR3 spans 13 amino acids. Germline V gene lookup returns CDR1 MNHEY and CDR2 SVGAGI. Written as DNA, the CDR3 is TGTGCCAGCAGATTCGGGGAGAACACTGAAGCTTTCTTT. Protein: CASRFGENTEAFF.

The count of this clone is one. The genes are TRBV10-3 and TRBJ2-7; 8 nucleotides agree with TRBD2. Germline V gives CDR1 ENHRY, CDR2 SYGVKD. The ends lost 2 bases at V and 3 bases at J; junction bases unmatched: 6. The CDR3 extends over 15 amino acids. As DNA, the CDR3 is TGTGCCATCAGTGAGCAGCGGGGGCCTAACTACGAGCAGTACTTC. As protein: CAISEQRGPNYEQYF.

The J gene is TRBJ1-2, the V gene TRBV6-5; 7 nucleotides match TRBD1. The trim removed 6 bases at V and 0 bases at J, leaving 7 bases unmatched. The CDR3 runs to 15 residues. Germline V gene sequence: CDR1 MNHEY, CDR2 SVGAGI. CDR3 in amino acids: CASSPGTAANYGYTF. Written as DNA, the CDR3 is TGTGCCAGCAGCCCCGGGACAGCCGCTAACTATGGCTACACCTTC.